This T cell receptor (beta chain) was captured by sequencing in a study of long-term antiretroviral therapy in people with HIV. Findings and caveats of the study: Researchers lacked any data on ART adherence, viral resistance or therapy changes.

Trimming removed 7 bases from V and 0 bases from J, with 12 bases in between. Germline V gives CDR1 MDHEN, CDR2 SYDVKM. This CDR3 contains 14 residues. Investigators performed immunoSEQ version v3.0 at survey level. Per-sample sequencing targets were about 35,000-50,000 T-cell genomes. The protocol was immunoSEQ multiplex PCR, while the TCRdb copy is restricted to in-frame clones and leaves out a portion. Here the sample spans 31,000 or so clones, more than 85% being singletons. About this clone: What it recognizes is unknown.

The sequencing used unsorted PBMCs, collected roughly 5 years before starting antiretroviral therapy. The gene calls are TRBV28 and TRBJ1-2; a possible D gene is TRBD1 (5 bases). The TCR was taken from a man aged 50 to 59 with HIV. CDR3 sequence reads: CASNRDPTNYGYTF. CDR3 bases: TGTGCCAGCAACCGGGACCCCACTAACTATGGCTACACCTTC.